This T cell receptor (beta chain) was observed in a study of blood T cells in healthy people across ages (dated by TCRdb to about 2015). For the wider study: In model experiments, template switching captured roughly one uniquely barcoded TCR beta cDNA molecule for every two T cells. To avoid experimental bias, donors of different ages were spread randomly across the sequencing lanes. The donors were split into four age groups: young (average about 16 years), middle-aged (more than 35), aged (roughly 68) and long-lived (roughly 88). Two additional independent replicas of 1 million unique cDNA reads from the same blood draw were analyzed for two donors (one aged 18 to 30 and one aged 80 or older). Using deep sequencing normalized with unique cDNA molecular identifiers, the study measured how TCR beta repertoire diversity changes with age. The paper as a whole reports these results and caveats: Because the CMV infection status of the donors was unknown, age-related changes in expanded clonotypes may potentially have been confounded. The percentage of naive T cells measured by flow cytometry correlated strongly with observed TCR beta diversity. Compared with the aged group, the long-lived group had more naive CD4+ T cells, fewer expanded clones and increased TCR diversity, suggesting age selection. As age increased, observed TCR beta diversity per million T cells dropped in a roughly linear way, and a significant reduction was already evident by age about 36. Conclusive comparison of naive and antigen-experienced compartments was prevented by the profiling of bulk unsorted PBMCs. Total diversity estimates from one million sequenced T cells were considered lower bounds and underestimates.

The 39 donors, aged about 6 to 95 years, were systemically healthy Caucasian individuals from Russia. Each donor gave roughly 9.5 milliliters of peripheral blood, collected into EDTA-treated Vacutainer tubes. Ficoll-Paque density-gradient centrifugation was used to isolate PBMCs, with at least 6.5 million per sample. Total RNA, at least 5 micrograms per sample, was extracted from PBMCs with Trizol reagent. For every donor, flow cytometry on a PBMC aliquot measured the percentage of naive CD45RAhigh/CD27high T cells. The library was prepared using 5' RACE. TCRdb shows the sequencer as Illumina HiSeq 2500. A second PCR of about 6 to 11 cycles was performed with a sample-barcoded 5' primer and a J-beta primer mix. Each TCR beta cDNA molecule received a unique molecular identifier from a template-switch 5' adaptor carrying 12 random nucleotides. Each sample yielded at least 2.5 million CDR3-containing paired-end reads. First-strand cDNA synthesis was performed from all RNA using the Mint cDNA synthesis kit, with priming by a TRBC-specific oligonucleotide. Following uracil-DNA glycosylase treatment, all cDNA underwent a first 18-cycle PCR with the universal primers M1SS and BC2_uni_R. As for the original processing: Normalization of each sample was performed by random selection of 1 million high-quality reads, each carrying a distinct molecular identifier. Reads sharing molecular identifiers were discarded rather than binned into consensus sequences. MiTCR, with a Q25 quality threshold and the strictest error-elimination algorithm, was used for CDR3 identification, clonotype clustering and error correction. Lower-bound total TCR beta diversity was estimated with a nonparametric unseen species model using Euler transformation. TCRdb applied fastp at Q25 and MiXCR to the public reads, then kept only in-frame beta chains. Identical CDR3 protein sequences are pooled into one entry, listed with their most common genes and DNA. The V and J calls and clone size are TCRdb's, not the authors'. The sample yields just over 800,000 distinct CDR3 sequences; approximately 65% were counted once. The ten largest make up roughly 26% of the sample.

As regards this clonotype: No antigen is known for it. Base qualities were left out, and no much larger clone turns up one base away.

Taken from the germline V gene, the CDR1 and CDR2 loops are SGHTA and FQGTGA. The germline ends are 19 bases apart after V is trimmed by 5 bases and J by 5 bases. Inclusive of the bounding cysteine and phenylalanine, the CDR3 is 16 residues long. Of the read, only the CDR3 DNA is kept; its 48 bases are in frame from base 1. Source material: blood. The sequence derives from a man aged 25 to 45 in good health. The V gene is TRBV7-3 and the J gene is TRBJ2-1; the D gene is perhaps TRBD2, on 7 matching bases. The CDR3 loop reads CASSPQKGGPHNEQFF. DNA sequence: TGTGCCAGCAGCCCCCAGAAGGGGGGGCCCCACAATGAGCAGTTCTTC. With the rest looked up from the reference TRBV7-3 and TRBJ2-1 genes rather than sequenced, the full variable domain is GAGVSQTPSNKVTEKGKYVELRCDPISGHTALYWYRQSLGQGPEFLIYFQGTGAADDSGLPNDRFFAVRPEGSVSTLKIQRTERGDSAVYLCASSPQKGGPHNEQFFGPGTRLTVL.